The 14 T cell receptor beta chains given below trace back to one sample, sequenced in a study of blood T cell repertoires in COVID-19. Sequencing was performed with immunoSEQ multiplex PCR; in TCRdb, only in-frame clones are kept and a portion is missing. Of under 250,000 clones in the sample, 83% are singletons; the top ten hold roughly 5%. What was sequenced was PBMCs or T cells enriched from blood (not recorded which). Receptors were obtained from a woman between 50 and 59 years old who had been exposed to COVID-19.

This sequence joins TRBV12-3 or TRBV12-4 and TRBJ1-1; D possibly corresponds to TRBD1 (6 bases). There are 11 residues in the CDR3. Between the trimmed V and J ends, which lost 6 bases and 11 bases, there was a span of 13 bases. The CDR3 region is CASRRGGVAFF. The CDR3 coding sequence is TGTGCCAGCAGGCGAGGGGGGGTGGCTTTCTTT.

J is TRBJ2-2 and V is TRBV19, with TRBD1 matching over 8 bases. The CDR3 totals 16 residues. V lost 5 bases and J lost 5; bases outside the gene matches: 10. The germline V gene has CDR1 LNHDA and CDR2 SQIVND (reference sequence). In DNA form, the CDR3 reads TGTGCCAGTAGTTCCACGGGACAGGACCCGACCGGGGAGCTGTTTTTT. Its translation is CASSSTGQDPTGELFF.

The V and J genes are TRBV2 and TRBJ2-1; D possibly corresponds to TRBD2 (5 bases). V was shortened by 5 bases and J by 8 bases, with 16 bases between the two germline ends. Germline assignment: CDR1 SNHLY and CDR2 FYNNEI. The CDR3 loop spans 14 amino acids. The CDR3 here is CASSPSPLGHEQFF. The CDR3 DNA is TGTGCCAGCAGTCCGTCCCCACTAGGGCATGAGCAGTTCTTC.

This chain uses TRBV5-8 with TRBJ1-1, with no clear D. The CDR3 sequence is 15 residues long. Per germline, CDR1 SGHTS and CDR2 YDEGEE. V was clipped by 1 base and J by 4 bases, with 14 bases between them. The CDR3 is CASSLRRLGSTEAFF. The CDR3 bases are TGTGCCAGCAGCTTGAGGCGGCTTGGGAGCACTGAAGCTTTCTTT.

In its sample, this clone was seen once. This CDR3 reads CASSPGYNTEAFF. The DNA for the CDR3 is TGTGCCAGCAGCCCAGGGTACAACACTGAAGCTTTCTTT. The chain carries TRBV7-2 and TRBJ1-1; a weak D match, TRBD1 (5 bases). The V and J ends lost 5 bases and 2 bases respectively, with 9 bases between them. The V gene's germline CDR1 is SGHTA and CDR2 FQGNSA. CDR3 size: 13 residues.

This clone was counted a single time. The chain links TRBV3-1 (or the pseudogene TRBV3-2) to TRBJ1-2; no firm D call. CDR3 size: 16 residues. Germline CDR1 is LGHDT and CDR2 is YNNKEL (reference sequence). Trimming cost V 3 bases and J 3 bases, with 17 bases left between them. CDR3 nucleotide sequence: TGTGCCAGCAGCCATGGTAGACGGATCGACTACTATGGCTACACCTTC. This encodes CASSHGRRIDYYGYTF.

The chain combines TRBV18 with TRBJ1-5; perhaps TRBD1 as D (5 bases). Trimming left V 6 bases short and J 4 bases short, with 16 bases between. The CDR3 contains 15 residues. The germline gives CDR1 KGHSH, CDR2 LQKENI. In DNA, the CDR3 is TGTGCCAGCTCGCCCTCGGGGGTCCTTAATCAGCCCCAGCATTTT. Amino acid sequence: CASSPSGVLNQPQHF.

CDR3 sequence reads: CASGGHTEAFF. For the CDR3, the DNA is TGTGCCAGCGGCGGTCACACTGAAGCTTTCTTT. J is TRBJ1-1 and V is TRBV19; D gene unclear. The germline V gene has CDR1 LNHDA and CDR2 SQIVND (reference sequence). Trimming took 9 bases from V and 3 from J, leaving 8 bases between them. The CDR3 extends over 11 amino acids.

The J gene is TRBJ1-2, the V gene TRBV24-1, with D possibly TRBD1 on 5 matching bases. The length of the CDR3 is 14 residues. CDR1 and CDR2 (germline): KGHDR, SFDVKD. V was trimmed by 0 bases and J by 2 bases, leaving 6 bases between them. In DNA, the CDR3 is TGTGCCACCAGTGATTTGAGACAGAACTATGGCTACACCTTC. It codes for CATSDLRQNYGYTF.

The chain links TRBV11-2 to TRBJ2-1, with 7 bases lining up with TRBD1. Losses at the gene ends were 5 bases for V and 1 base for J; bases not matched to a gene: 5. Germline V CDR1 and CDR2: SGHAT, FQNNGV. This CDR3 region has 15 residues. The DNA of the CDR3 is TGTGCCAGCAGCCCTTACAGGGGATCCTACAATGAGCAGTTCTTC. Protein: CASSPYRGSYNEQFF.

This clone was seen just once. The chain recombines TRBV24-1 with TRBJ1-2; D gene uncertain. The germline V and J ends were trimmed by 11 bases and 7 bases, with 19 bases remaining between them. Germline loops: CDR1 KGHDR, CDR2 SFDVKD. The CDR3 runs 13 residues. The CDR3 protein is CASHRAHRPGYTF. The DNA of the CDR3 is TGTGCCAGTCACAGAGCTCATCGTCCTGGCTACACCTTC.

The chain carries TRBV28 and TRBJ2-7; D possibly corresponds to TRBD2 (6 bases). The V gene's germline CDR1 is MDHEN and CDR2 SYDVKM. The CDR3 sequence is 13 residues long. V shed 7 bases and J shed 2 bases, with 12 bases lying between them. The CDR3 DNA sequence: TGTGCCAGCAAGACGGGGGAGCCCTACGAGCAGTACTTC. It encodes CASKTGEPYEQYF.

About this clone itself: This same CDR3 is encoded by further DNA sequences in the sample. The chain couples TRBV29-1 to TRBJ1-2; D is unclear. V gave up 3 bases and J gave up 2 bases, with 7 bases separating them. The CDR3 runs 12 residues. In germline, CDR1 is SQVTM, CDR2 ANQGSEA. This chain's CDR3 is CSVEPANYGYTF. In DNA, the CDR3 is TGCAGCGTTGAGCCAGCGAACTATGGCTACACCTTC. Combining the CDR3 with reference TRBV29-1 and TRBJ1-2 gives the whole variable domain SAVISQKPSRDICQRGTSLTIQCQVDSQVTMMFWYRQQPGQSLTLIATANQGSEATYESGFVIDKFPISRPNLTFSTLTVSNMSPEDSSIYLCSVEPANYGYTFGSGTRLTVV.

The CDR3 loop reads CASSYDTGGLYSNQPQHF. The CDR3, as DNA: TGTGCCAGCAGTTACGATACAGGGGGTCTCTATAGCAATCAGCCCCAGCATTTT. The J gene is TRBJ1-5, the V gene TRBV6-2 or TRBV6-3, with 8 nucleotides matching TRBD1. The CDR3 loop spans 18 amino acids. V trimming: 2 bases; J trimming: 0 bases; junction bases outside the gene matches: 9. Germline V gives CDR1 MNHEY, CDR2 SVGEGT.